This T cell receptor beta chain was sequenced in a study of cytomegalovirus exposure and HLA in healthy donors. In the study overall: Samples from HLA-typed donors yielded around 79 million unique TCRs in an early data release. Study outcomes and limitations: Investigators reported 164 TCR beta chains as tied to cytomegalovirus. Prior analysis indicated that the majority of TCR beta V segments exhibited productivity approximately 90% or approximately 30% of the time. In a later analysis, productive TCRs from donors in an Asian-associated ancestry cluster reportedly carried fewer N-insertions than the cohort mean.

As regards this clone: Antigen unknown.

Trimming left V 3 bases short and J 7 bases short, with 10 bases between. Germline loops: CDR1 SNHLY, CDR2 FYNNEI. CDR3 length: 13 residues. This PCR relied on a set of 60 Vbeta primers and 13 Jbeta primers. TCRdb keeps only in-frame clones here, not all; method: immunoSEQ multiplex PCR. Of 150,000 to 200,000 clones listed, 81% are singletons. The chain uses TRBV2 and TRBJ1-5; D call uncertain. The sequenced sample consisted of PBMCs. This clonotype was sampled from a man aged 45-65 years in good health and CMV-seronegative. The CDR3 here is CASSDAREQPQHF. DNA of the CDR3: TGTGCCAGCAGTGATGCGAGGGAGCAGCCCCAGCATTTT.